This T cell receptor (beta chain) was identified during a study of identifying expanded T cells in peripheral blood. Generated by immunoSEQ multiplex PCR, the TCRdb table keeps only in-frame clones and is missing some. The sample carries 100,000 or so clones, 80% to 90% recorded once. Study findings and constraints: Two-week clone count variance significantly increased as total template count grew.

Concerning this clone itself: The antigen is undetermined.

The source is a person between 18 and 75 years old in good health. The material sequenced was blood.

The CDR3 DNA follows: TGTGCCAGTAGTGACGAGGACAGGGTGAACACTGAAGCTTTCTTT. Its protein product is CASSDEDRVNTEAFF. The V gene is TRBV19, the J gene TRBJ1-1, with TRBD1 matching 8 bases. Per germline, CDR1 LNHDA and CDR2 SQIVND (reference sequence). With V trimmed by 5 bases and J by 0 bases, 5 bases remained unmatched. The CDR3 is 15 amino acids.